What follows are 20 T cell receptor beta chains derived from one specimen sequenced in a study of T cell changes during pregnancy in multiple sclerosis. Repertoires were generated with immunoSEQ multiplex PCR, while TCRdb's copy carries only in-frame clones and drops some. The sample records just over 30,000 clones, approximately 90% being singletons. The sample was CD8+ T cells from peripheral blood mononuclear cells, taken in the first trimester of pregnancy. Receptors originate from a female donor with multiple sclerosis, enrolled in a pregnancy study.

V usage is TRBV14 and J usage is TRBJ1-2; D ambiguous. The CDR3 runs to 13 residues. V was shortened by 4 bases and J by 7 bases, with 13 bases between the two germline ends. Looked up from germline, CDR1 is SGHDN and CDR2 is FVKESK. As DNA, the CDR3 is TGTGCCAGCAGCCTGGTCCCTGGGCTTGGCTACACCTTC. Translating gives CASSLVPGLGYTF.

CDR3 sequence reads: CASSGTWGYTF. In DNA form, the CDR3 reads TGTGCCAGCAGTGGGACTTGGGGCTACACCTTC. The chain is built from TRBV2 and TRBJ1-2; no clear D gene. CDR1 and CDR2 from the germline V gene are SNHLY and FYNNEI. This CDR3 has 11 residues. V shed 4 bases and J shed 8 bases, with 8 bases lying between them.

CDR3 sequence: CASSLNRRGEKLFF. CDR3 sequence (DNA): TGCGCCAGCAGCTTGAACAGGAGGGGAGAAAAACTGTTTTTT. This chain connects TRBV5-1 to TRBJ1-4; D is perhaps TRBD1 (5 bases). Germline-derived CDR1 and CDR2 are SGHRS and YFSETQ. Deletions cut 1 base from V and 8 bases from J, with 12 bases between. CDR3 length: 14 residues.

V and J are TRBV13 and TRBJ2-3; possible D gene TRBD2, 6 bases. V was trimmed by 5 bases and J by 5 bases, leaving 17 bases between them. The CDR3 sequence is 15 residues long. CDR1 and CDR2 from the germline V gene are PRHDT and FYEKMQ (reference sequence). This chain's CDR3 is CASSATSYSVDTQYF. In DNA, the CDR3 is TGTGCCAGCAGCGCGACTAGTTATTCAGTAGATACGCAGTATTTT.

The rearrangement joins TRBV27 to TRBJ2-2; 13 nucleotides match TRBD2. Germline trimming cut 4 bases from V and 4 bases from J; bases unmatched to any gene: 9. The CDR3 has 18 residues. Germline-derived CDR1 and CDR2 are MNHEY and SMNVEV (reference sequence). The CDR3 is CASSSPRTSGSFTGELFF. Written as DNA, the CDR3 is TGTGCCAGCAGTTCCCCGAGGACTAGCGGGAGTTTCACCGGGGAGCTGTTTTTT.

The V call is TRBV7-9, the J call TRBJ2-5; D unclear. The length of the CDR3 is 12 residues. The germline gives CDR1 SEHNR, CDR2 FQNEAQ (reference sequence). The germline V and J ends were trimmed by 4 bases and 1 base, with 4 bases remaining between them. The CDR3 DNA is TGTGCCAGCAGCTCCGTCCAAGAGACCCAGTACTTC. It specifies CASSSVQETQYF.

The sample holds a few counts of this clone. This chain joins TRBV6-5 and TRBJ1-1; D might be TRBD1 (6 bases). Germline V lookup: CDR1 MNHEY, CDR2 SVGAGI. Trimming left V 7 bases short and J 0 bases short, with 12 bases between. The CDR3 sequence is 14 residues long. The CDR3 region has the DNA TGTGCCAGCAAAAGGACAGCCTTGAACACTGAAGCTTTCTTT. It is translated as CASKRTALNTEAFF.

This clone was recorded a few times. V is TRBV19 and J is TRBJ2-1; D might be TRBD2 (5 bases). Trimming took 4 bases from V and 8 from J, leaving 9 bases between them. Germline assignment: CDR1 LNHDA and CDR2 SQIVND (reference sequence). This CDR3 contains 12 residues. CDR3 loop: CASSTSGDEQFF. Written as DNA, the CDR3 is TGTGCCAGTAGTACGAGCGGAGATGAGCAGTTCTTC.

The genes are TRBV7-8 and TRBJ1-4; D might be TRBD1 (5 bases). V gave up 5 bases and J gave up 6 bases, with 22 bases separating them. CDR3 size: 17 residues. Germline V gene data show CDR1 as SGHVS and CDR2 as FQNEAQ. CDR3 bases: TGTGCCAGCAGCGCAAATGGGTGGGGCAGGGATGATGAAAAACTGTTTTTT. Translated, it gives CASSANGWGRDDEKLFF.

This chain links TRBV6-5 with TRBJ1-2; no firm D call. Trimming took 4 bases from V and 2 from J, leaving 11 bases between them. The CDR3 extends over 14 amino acids. Germline CDR1 reads MNHEY; CDR2 reads SVGAGI. Here the CDR3 reads CASSWASSNYGYTF. CDR3 nucleotides: TGTGCCAGCAGTTGGGCCAGTTCGAACTATGGCTACACCTTC.

The chain has TRBV27 and TRBJ2-3, with 7 nucleotides matching TRBD2. The germline CDR1 and CDR2 sequences are MNHEY and SMNVEV (reference sequence). V trimming: 6 bases; J trimming: 3 bases; junction bases outside the gene matches: 18. The CDR3 sequence is 18 residues long. The DNA for the CDR3 is TGTGCCAGCAGCCCAATTCACTCCCGGGACGGGGGGACAGATACGCAGTATTTT. Its translation is CASSPIHSRDGGTDTQYF.

The genes are TRBV15 and TRBJ1-6, with D possibly TRBD1 on 6 matching bases. The CDR3 loop spans 14 amino acids. Germline loops: CDR1 LNHNV, CDR2 YYDKDF (reference sequence). Trimming pared 5 bases from V and 5 bases from J, leaving 10 bases between. CDR3 DNA sequence: TGTGCCACCAGCTCCAGGGGTAATAATTCACCCCTCCACTTT. It codes for CATSSRGNNSPLHF.

The chain links TRBV4-3 to TRBJ2-7, with TRBD1 matching 10 bases. The CDR3 consists of 14 residues. Trimming took 5 bases from V and 7 from J; bases not matched to a gene: 8. From germline, CDR1 is LGHNA and CDR2 YSLEER. The CDR3 DNA is TGCGCCAGCAGCTCCCGACAGGGGGCGCGGGAGCAGTACTTC. Residues: CASSSRQGAREQYF.

This chain links TRBV28 with TRBJ2-7, with TRBD2 matching 9 bases. Germline V CDR1 and CDR2: MDHEN, SYDVKM. With V trimmed by 7 bases and J by 3 bases, 7 bases remained unmatched. The CDR3 is 14 amino acids. This chain's CDR3 is CASKLAGGHYEQYF. The CDR3 bases are TGTGCCAGCAAATTGGCGGGAGGGCACTACGAGCAGTACTTC.

This clone has a handful of counts. V gene TRBV4-2 combines with J gene TRBJ1-1; D uncertain. Trimming removed 1 base at V and 4 bases at J, with 7 bases between. The CDR3 is made up of 13 amino acids. CDR1 and CDR2 from the germline V gene are LGHNA and YNFKEQ. The CDR3 loop is CASSQGAGTEAFF. In DNA form, the CDR3 reads TGTGCCAGCAGCCAAGGGGCGGGCACTGAAGCTTTCTTT.

The chain combines TRBV19 with TRBJ2-3, with 11 positions matching TRBD1. V lost 5 bases, J lost 5 bases, and 6 bases stayed unmatched. The CDR3 runs to 15 residues. CDR1 is LNHDA and CDR2 is SQIVND in the germline V gene (reference sequence). CDR3 protein: CASSSRTGGVDTQYF. In nucleotides, the CDR3 is TGTGCCAGTAGTTCCCGGACAGGGGGCGTAGATACGCAGTATTTT.

The chain recombines TRBV19 with TRBJ2-5; 16 bases map to TRBD2. CDR3 length: 16 amino acids. Germline-derived CDR1 and CDR2 are LNHDA and SQIVND (reference sequence). V lost 5 bases to trimming and J lost 5 bases; unmatched junction nucleotides: 5. CDR3 sequence (DNA): TGTGCCAGTAGTGGGGGACTAGCGGGAGGGTACGAGACCCAGTACTTC. This encodes CASSGGLAGGYETQYF.

The CDR3 DNA reads TGTGCCAGCAGTGATGGCCCAGCGGGGTCTAGCACAGATACGCAGTATTTT. Protein sequence: CASSDGPAGSSTDTQYF. The chain links TRBV2 to TRBJ2-3; 7 bases line up with TRBD2. The germline V gene has CDR1 SNHLY and CDR2 FYNNEI. This CDR3 is 17 amino acids long. With V trimmed by 3 bases and J by 0 bases, 9 bases remained unmatched.

V gene TRBV14 combines with J gene TRBJ2-5; 7 bases line up with TRBD1. This CDR3 is 16 amino acids long. Germline CDR1 reads SGHDN; CDR2 reads FVKESK. V was pared by 0 bases and J by 2 bases, with 6 bases of the junction left unmatched. This CDR3 is CASSQELRGMQETQYF. CDR3 nucleotides: TGTGCCAGCAGCCAAGAACTCAGGGGGATGCAAGAGACCCAGTACTTC.

J is TRBJ2-7 and V is TRBV30; the D gene is possibly TRBD1 (6 bases). Germline V gene sequence: CDR1 GTSNPN, CDR2 SVGIG (reference sequence). V lost 0 bases and J lost 4, with 13 bases in between. The CDR3 runs 14 residues. Here the CDR3 DNA reads TGTGCCTGGAGTGTAGGGCAGGGGCTATACGAGCAGTACTTC. Protein sequence: CAWSVGQGLYEQYF.